This T cell receptor beta chain was sequenced in a study of T cell changes during pregnancy in multiple sclerosis (dated by TCRdb to the late 2010s). Regarding the complete study: The study looked at changes in the T cell repertoire across pregnancy in women with multiple sclerosis.

Library preparation used the immunoSEQ multiplex PCR assay. The table comes from immuneACCESS by way of TCRdb, which keeps in-frame sequences with V and J called. Part of the clones is missing from these tables; in studies checked, under half for an unresolved V gene and the rest for unknown reasons. Here the sample has approximately 100,000 clones; around 92% occur a single time. The leading ten clones occupy approximately 1.5% of the sample. From the cysteine through the phenylalanine, the CDR3 covers 12 amino acids. Just CDR3 DNA is preserved here, 36 bases in frame from base 1. Reading the germline V gene gives CDR1 SNHLY and CDR2 FYNNEI. At the junction V is shortened by 5 bases and J by 8 bases, with 12 bases in between. This clone was recorded a few times. The antigen this receptor binds is unknown. Base-call qualities are not available, and no considerably larger clone is one nucleotide away.

The rearranged chain carries TRBV2 and TRBJ1-1; the D gene is perhaps TRBD1, on 6 matching bases. This TCR derives from a female donor with multiple sclerosis, enrolled in a pregnancy study. Sequenced material: peripheral blood, taken after pregnancy. The CDR3 reads CASSYREGEAFF. The DNA sequence is given as TGTGCCAGCAGTTACAGGGAAGGGGAAGCTTTCTTT.